These 27 T cell receptor beta chains share one sample of origin, sequenced in a study of blood T cell repertoires in COVID-19 (dated by TCRdb to about 2020). The library was produced with the immunoSEQ multiplex PCR assay. TCRdb took over this immuneACCESS table, retaining in-frame rearrangements with V and J assigned. Such tables are incomplete; in checked studies, under half of the missing clones stem from an unresolved V gene, and the remainder is unexplained. This sample holds 200,000 to 300,000 clones; approximately 78% were observed only once. The ten top clones hold 3.4% of the sample. Sequenced sample: peripheral blood. The receptors shown here come from a woman aged 18-29 years with acute or convalescent COVID-19.

Ten or more counts support this clone. The J gene is TRBJ1-1, the V gene TRBV5-1, with a weak D call TRBD1 (6 bases). From germline, CDR1 is SGHRS and CDR2 YFSETQ. The V end lost 4 bases, the J end lost 7 bases, and 20 bases lay between the germline ends. The length of the CDR3 is 15 residues. CDR3 nucleotides: TGCGCCAGCAGCATGAATGAACAGGGATCGGGTGAAGCTTTCTTT. The encoded protein is CASSMNEQGSGEAFF.

This chain's CDR3 is CASSGIVEMGQGVGDGLYGYTF. The CDR3 DNA sequence: TGTGCCAGCAGCGGAATCGTGGAGATGGGCCAGGGGGTCGGAGATGGGCTCTATGGCTACACCTTC. V gene TRBV9 combines with J gene TRBJ1-2, with 7 bases identical to TRBD1. The CDR3 runs to 22 residues. The germline V gene encodes CDR1 SGDLS and CDR2 YYNGEE. With V trimmed by 3 bases and J by 4 bases, 30 bases remained unmatched.

As to this clone: Distinct nucleotide sequences in the sample also encode this CDR3. The chain combines TRBV18 with TRBJ2-7; weak D call: TRBD1 (6 bases). The CDR3 totals 13 residues. V dropped 2 bases and J dropped 4 bases, with 9 bases sitting between them. Germline CDR1 KGHSH, CDR2 LQKENI. CDR3 region: CASSPATGYEQYF. CDR3 sequence (DNA): TGTGCCAGCTCACCAGCCACAGGGTACGAGCAGTACTTC.

This clone came up once. The genes are TRBV2 and TRBJ1-4; no definite D call. In germline, CDR1 is SNHLY, CDR2 FYNNEI. The CDR3 loop spans 15 amino acids. Trimming removed 4 bases from V and 0 bases from J, with 9 bases in between. CDR3: CASSGGFATNEKLFF. The CDR3 DNA sequence: TGTGCCAGCAGTGGAGGGTTTGCAACTAATGAAAAACTGTTTTTT.

The chain couples TRBV2 to TRBJ1-1; TRBD1 agrees at 7 bases. CDR3 length equals 14 residues. J gave up 0 bases and V 6 bases, and 4 bases lay outside the gene matches. Germline lookup yields CDR1 SNHLY and CDR2 FYNNEI. The CDR3 nucleotides read TGTGCCAGCAGGGACCAGGGGGTGAACACTGAAGCTTTCTTT. It translates to CASRDQGVNTEAFF.

The V and J genes are TRBV27 and TRBJ2-2, with 7 bases matching TRBD2. The CDR3 covers 16 residues. The germline V gene has CDR1 MNHEY and CDR2 SMNVEV (reference sequence). With 7 bases clipped from V and 4 bases from J, the junction kept 12 bases outside the gene matches. The CDR3 coding sequence is TGTGCCAGCACCCCTGCGGGGGACTCCCGCACCGGGGAGCTGTTTTTT. It encodes CASTPAGDSRTGELFF.

This clone appeared a single time. DNA of the CDR3: TGTGCCATCAGTGCCGGGACAGGGTATTTTGACGAGCAGTACTTC. Residues: CAISAGTGYFDEQYF. The chain has TRBV10-3 and TRBJ2-7, with 9 bases aligning to TRBD1. Germline V gene data show CDR1 as ENHRY and CDR2 as SYGVKD. The J segment lost 5 bases and the V segment lost 4 bases, leaving 9 bases of the junction unmatched. The CDR3 extends over 15 amino acids.

The gene calls are TRBV30 and TRBJ1-6; D remains ambiguous. CDR1 and CDR2 (germline): GTSNPN, SVGIG (reference sequence). The length of the CDR3 is 14 residues. Trimming left V 3 bases short and J 7 bases short, with 13 bases between. The CDR3 nucleotides are TGTGCCTGGAGCTCGACGGAGGCCAATTCACCCCTCCACTTT. Translated: CAWSSTEANSPLHF.

This clone was found a few times. The chain joins TRBV5-1 to TRBJ2-3; perhaps TRBD2 as D (5 bases). Deletions cut 2 bases from V and 3 bases from J, with 16 bases between. Germline CDR1 is SGHRS and CDR2 is YFSETQ. CDR3 length: 16 amino acids. In DNA, the CDR3 is TGCGCCAGCAGCTTCGAACGGGGAACTGGGACAGATACGCAGTATTTT. Encoded protein: CASSFERGTGTDTQYF.

This chain links TRBV6-6 with TRBJ1-3, with D maybe TRBD1 (5 bases). Germline-derived CDR1 and CDR2 are MNHNY and SVGAGI (reference sequence). Trimming removed 0 bases at V and 4 bases at J, with 13 bases between. This CDR3 has 16 residues. The CDR3 DNA reads as TGTGCCAGCAGTTACTCGAGCAGGGCGACCGGAAACACCATATATTTT. This codes for CASSYSSRATGNTIYF.

The gene calls are TRBV6-5 and TRBJ2-7, with a weak D call TRBD2 (6 bases). The CDR3 spans 13 residues. Germline V gives CDR1 MNHEY, CDR2 SVGAGI. Trimming removed 7 bases from V and 5 bases from J, with 15 bases in between. The DNA for the CDR3 is TGTGCCAGCATTCTGGCGGGACTGCACGAGCAGTACTTC. Translated: CASILAGLHEQYF.

This clone is a singleton in its sample. The CDR3 DNA reads as TGTGCCGTGAGGGGGCAGCCCCAGCATTTT. As protein: CAVRGQPQHF. The V gene is TRBV19, the J gene TRBJ1-5; D possibly corresponds to TRBD1 (6 bases). Germline CDR1 and CDR2: LNHDA and SQIVND (reference sequence). The CDR3 has 10 residues. The ends were cut back, 11 bases at V and 7 bases at J, with 9 bases in the middle.

This chain links TRBV28 with TRBJ1-4; TRBD1 aligns across 10 bases. V lost 6 bases and J lost 4; bases outside the gene matches: 14. From germline, CDR1 is MDHEN and CDR2 SYDVKM. The CDR3 is 18 amino acids. The CDR3 DNA reads TGTGCCAGCAGCCGATGGACAGGGGGTAAAGTGGTTAATGAAAAACTGTTTTTT. Translation gives CASSRWTGGKVVNEKLFF.

This rearrangement joins TRBV19 to TRBJ2-2; 8 nucleotides line up with TRBD1. The CDR3 is made up of 15 amino acids. Germline V CDR1 and CDR2: LNHDA, SQIVND (reference sequence). V was pared by 5 bases and J by 3 bases, with 5 bases of the junction left unmatched. The CDR3 region has the DNA TGTGCCAGTAGTGTAGGACAGGGTTACACCGGGGAGCTGTTTTTT. Protein sequence: CASSVGQGYTGELFF.

This rearrangement joins TRBV30 to TRBJ1-4; a possible D gene is TRBD1 (5 bases). In germline, CDR1 is GTSNPN, CDR2 SVGIG (reference sequence). The CDR3 has 13 amino acids. Trimming stripped 0 bases from V and 7 bases from J, with 9 bases between. The CDR3 DNA follows: TGTGCCTGGAGTGTAGGGGTGGTTGAAAAACTGTTTTTT. It is translated as CAWSVGVVEKLFF.

The J gene is TRBJ1-2, the V gene TRBV18, with 7 bases matching TRBD1. Germline loops: CDR1 KGHSH, CDR2 LQKENI. V was pared by 3 bases and J by 8 bases, with 9 bases of the junction left unmatched. The length of the CDR3 is 14 residues. The CDR3 region has the DNA TGTGCCAGCTCACCTCAAAGGGAGACAGGGGGCTACACCTTC. Its protein is CASSPQRETGGYTF.

The rearrangement uses TRBV6-2 or TRBV6-3 and TRBJ1-1, with D possibly TRBD1 on 5 matching bases. The CDR3 runs 15 residues. V dropped 2 bases and J dropped 4 bases, with 14 bases sitting between them. In germline, CDR1 is MNHEY, CDR2 SVGEGT. CDR3 nucleotides: TGTGCCAGCAGTTACGCGGGGCAGATAGGCACTGAAGCTTTCTTT. This codes for CASSYAGQIGTEAFF.

The J gene is TRBJ2-7, the V gene TRBV5-4, with D possibly being TRBD2 (5 bases). The CDR3 consists of 14 residues. Germline V lookup: CDR1 SGHNT, CDR2 YYREEE (reference sequence). Trimming took off 5 bases at V and 2 bases at J, with 14 bases between the two ends. The CDR3 sequence: CASSLLTGAYEQYF. In DNA form, the CDR3 reads TGTGCCAGCAGTCTCCTAACCGGGGCCTACGAGCAGTACTTC.

V gene TRBV6-2 or TRBV6-3 combines with J gene TRBJ2-7, with 11 nucleotides matching TRBD1. In germline, CDR1 is MNHEY, CDR2 SVGEGT. With 5 bases clipped from V and 0 bases from J, the junction kept 6 bases outside the gene matches. The CDR3 is 16 amino acids. The CDR3, as DNA: TGTGCCAGCAGTACCGGGACAGGGGGATTCTCCTACGAGCAGTACTTC. Translation gives CASSTGTGGFSYEQYF.

This sequence joins TRBV4-1 and TRBJ1-5; D is undetermined. The CDR3 is 15 amino acids. Germline-derived CDR1 and CDR2 are MGHRA and YSYEKL. Trimming took 0 bases from V and 2 from J, leaving 8 bases between them. The chain's CDR3 is CASSQEFRGNQPQHF. For the CDR3, the DNA is TGCGCCAGCAGCCAAGAGTTTCGGGGCAATCAGCCCCAGCATTTT.

The chain recombines TRBV19 with TRBJ2-1; 8 nucleotides match TRBD1. CDR1 LNHDA and CDR2 SQIVND come from the germline V gene (reference sequence). CDR3 length equals 17 residues. J was trimmed by 0 bases and V by 3 bases; bases with no gene match: 7. The CDR3, as DNA: TGTGCCAGTAGTATTGAGGGACAGGCCCGCTCCTACAATGAGCAGTTCTTC. It yields the protein CASSIEGQARSYNEQFF.

The genes are TRBV10-3 and TRBJ2-1; 11 nucleotides line up with TRBD2. Losses at the gene ends were 6 bases for V and 5 bases for J; bases not matched to a gene: 3. Germline values: CDR1 ENHRY, CDR2 SYGVKD. The CDR3 covers 14 residues. The CDR3 DNA sequence: TGTGCCATCAGCGGACTAGCGGGTAACAATGAGCAGTTCTTC. Protein product: CAISGLAGNNEQFF.

This rearrangement joins TRBV19 to TRBJ1-4, with 9 bases aligning to TRBD1. V dropped 3 bases and J dropped 7; count of bases not matched to a gene: 6. This CDR3 has 15 residues. CDR1 and CDR2 (germline): LNHDA, SQIVND (reference sequence). CDR3 sequence: CASSMSQGAGEKLFF. In DNA, the CDR3 is TGTGCCAGTAGTATGTCACAGGGGGCCGGTGAAAAACTGTTTTTT. Supplemented by reference TRBV19 and TRBJ1-4, the full variable domain reads DGGITQSPKYLFRKEGQNVTLSCEQNLNHDAMYWYRQDPGQGLRLIYYSQIVNDFQKGDIAEGYSVSREKKESFPLTVTSAQKNPTAFYLCASSMSQGAGEKLFFGSGTQLSVL.

The CDR3 DNA is TGTGCCAGCAGTTACAGGCCCGGGGGGACGAACGAAGCTTTCTTT. The encoded protein is CASSYRPGGTNEAFF. The chain uses TRBV6-5 and TRBJ1-1; perhaps TRBD1 as D (5 bases). This CDR3 spans 15 amino acids. Deletions cut 2 bases from V and 8 bases from J, with 18 bases between. Per the germline V gene, CDR1 is MNHEY and CDR2 is SVGAGI.

V gene TRBV5-1 combines with J gene TRBJ1-2; 9 bases match TRBD1. The V segment lost 4 bases and the J segment 6 bases; nucleotides outside the gene matches: 7. This CDR3 contains 14 residues. In germline, CDR1 is SGHRS, CDR2 YFSETQ. CDR3 amino acids: CASSADRGSDGYTF. The CDR3 coding sequence is TGCGCCAGCAGCGCCGACAGGGGGTCGGATGGCTACACCTTC. The variable domain in full, completed from reference TRBV5-1 and TRBJ1-2, reads KAGVTQTPRYLIKTRGQQVTLSCSPISGHRSVSWYQQTPGQGLQFLFEYFSETQRNKGNFPGRFSGRQFSNSRSEMNVSTLELGDSALYLCASSADRGSDGYTFGSGTRLTVV.

The chain employs TRBV6-2 or TRBV6-3 and TRBJ1-5, with D possibly matching TRBD1 (5 bases). There are 14 residues in the CDR3. Trimming pared 2 bases from V and 6 bases from J, leaving 11 bases between. CDR1 is MNHEY, CDR2 SVGEGT, per germline. In DNA form, the CDR3 reads TGTGCCAGCAGTTACGGGTCCAGGGCTCAGCCCCAGCATTTT. This encodes CASSYGSRAQPQHF.

This clone was seen a handful of times. The rearrangement links TRBV28 to TRBJ2-1; D not resolved. CDR3 length: 14 amino acids. CDR1 MDHEN and CDR2 SYDVKM come from the germline V gene. V gave up 1 base and J gave up 3 bases, with 7 bases separating them. CDR3 bases: TGTGCCAGCAGTTTATTTAGTCGCTACAATGAGCAGTTCTTC. It codes for CASSLFSRYNEQFF.